The 21 T cell receptor beta chains listed next were all sequenced from one sample in a study of cytomegalovirus exposure and HLA in healthy donors. 13 Jbeta primers and 60 Vbeta primers were used for the PCR. Profiled with immunoSEQ multiplex PCR; TCRdb holds only in-frame clones, not every one. The data hold roughly 150,000 clones, with around three quarters observed a single time. The sample comprised PBMCs. These receptors originate from a man aged 35-49 years in good health and CMV-seronegative.

The CDR3, as DNA: TGTGCCAGCAGATATACAGGGAACACCGGGGAGCTGTTTTTT. It translates to CASRYTGNTGELFF. This chain joins TRBV6-5 and TRBJ2-2, with D tentatively TRBD1 (5 bases). Deletions cut 6 bases from V and 1 base from J, with 9 bases between. The length of the CDR3 is 14 residues. Looked up from germline, CDR1 is MNHEY and CDR2 is SVGAGI.

A remark on this clone: At one of its ends the junction is not consistent with the germline gene, which may arise from a read error. This chain connects TRBV7-9 to TRBJ1-1; 7 bases are shared with TRBD1. CDR1 is SEHNR, CDR2 FQNEAQ, per germline (reference sequence). The CDR3 is made up of 16 amino acids. The CDR3 loop is CSSTDGTDLRWTEAFF. Here the CDR3 DNA reads TGTTCCAGCACGGACGGGACAGATCTTCGATGGACTGAAGCTTTCTTT. Full variable domain (missing parts from reference TRBV7-9 and TRBJ1-1): DTGVSQNPRHKITKRGQNVTFRCDPISEHNRLYWYRQTLGQGPEFLTYFQNEAQLEKSRLLSDRFSAERPKGSFSTLEIQRTEQGDSAMYLCSSTDGTDLRWTEAFFGQGTRLTVV.

This chain connects TRBV15 to TRBJ2-1, with D possibly matching TRBD1 (5 bases). Germline CDR1 LNHNV, CDR2 YYDKDF (reference sequence). The CDR3 has 11 residues. The V end was cut by 0 bases, the J end by 13 bases, with 7 bases between. CDR3: CATSRERTQFF. In DNA form, the CDR3 reads TGTGCCACCAGCAGAGAAAGGACACAGTTCTTC. The full variable domain, in which reference TRBV15 and TRBJ2-1 provide the parts outside the CDR3, is DAMVIQNPRYQVTQFGKPVTLSCSQTLNHNVMYWYQQKSSQAPKLLFHYYDKDFNNEADTPDNFQSRRPNTSFCFLDIRSPGLGDTAMYLCATSRERTQFFGPGTRLTVL.

The rearrangement joins TRBV5-1 to TRBJ1-5, with 12 nucleotides matching TRBD1. The CDR3 loop spans 15 amino acids. V lost 4 bases to trimming and J lost 6 bases; unmatched junction nucleotides: 5. CDR1 and CDR2 from the germline V gene are SGHRS and YFSETQ. The chain's CDR3 is CASSPGQGAGQPQHF. CDR3 coding DNA: TGCGCCAGCAGCCCGGGACAGGGGGCCGGTCAGCCCCAGCATTTT.

The chain employs TRBV29-1 and TRBJ2-1; 10 nucleotides match TRBD2. Germline values: CDR1 SQVTM, CDR2 ANQGSEA. The CDR3 has 17 amino acids. The trim removed 3 bases at V and 7 bases at J, leaving 15 bases unmatched. CDR3 loop: CSVEAGASGSLRNEQFF. In DNA, the CDR3 is TGCAGCGTTGAGGCAGGCGCTAGCGGGAGTCTTAGGAATGAGCAGTTCTTC.

The chain carries TRBV5-6 and TRBJ1-2; 8 bases agree with TRBD1. Trimming removed 4 bases from V and 6 bases from J; junction bases left unmatched: 8. The CDR3 contains 14 residues. Germline values: CDR1 SGHDT, CDR2 YYEEEE. CDR3 bases: TGTGCCAGCAGCAACGGACAGGGTACGGATGGCTACACCTTC. Residues: CASSNGQGTDGYTF.

The V call is TRBV27, the J call TRBJ2-7; 9 nucleotides match TRBD2. Germline lookup yields CDR1 MNHEY and CDR2 SMNVEV (reference sequence). CDR3 length: 14 residues. V was pared by 6 bases and J by 7 bases, with 10 bases of the junction left unmatched. The CDR3 DNA follows: TGTGCCAGCAGAGGTAGCGGGAGAGTGTGGGAGCAGTACTTC. As protein: CASRGSGRVWEQYF.

The V and J genes are TRBV5-4 and TRBJ1-3; D call uncertain. The V gene lost 2 bases and the J gene lost 0 bases, with 15 bases spanning the gap. CDR1 is SGHNT, CDR2 YYREEE, per germline (reference sequence). This CDR3 is built from 17 residues. In DNA form, the CDR3 reads TGTGCCAGCAGCTTTGATGCCAACACCCTCTCTGGAAACACCATATATTTT. Translation: CASSFDANTLSGNTIYF.

As to this clone: Other DNA sequences of this sample code for an identical CDR3. The V call is TRBV27, the J call TRBJ2-2; a possible D gene is TRBD1 (6 bases). The CDR3 has 15 amino acids. The ends were cut back, 2 bases at V and 6 bases at J, with 13 bases in the middle. Germline CDR1 reads MNHEY; CDR2 reads SMNVEV (reference sequence). Here the CDR3 reads CASSLVQGLAGELFF. CDR3 DNA: TGTGCCAGCAGTTTAGTCCAGGGGTTAGCCGGGGAGCTGTTTTTT.

This chain links TRBV6-5 with TRBJ2-7, with D possibly matching TRBD2 (6 bases). The CDR3 loop spans 10 amino acids. Germline V gene data show CDR1 as MNHEY and CDR2 as SVGAGI. V shed 11 bases and J shed 6 bases, with 11 bases lying between them. CDR3 protein: CAAGRREQYF. CDR3 nucleotides: TGTGCCGCGGGGCGGCGCGAGCAGTACTTC.

J is TRBJ1-5 and V is TRBV28; no definite D call. Trimming shortened V by 3 bases and J by 0 bases, and 18 bases separated the two germline ends. Per the germline V gene, CDR1 is MDHEN and CDR2 is SYDVKM. The CDR3 covers 18 residues. The DNA of the CDR3 is TGTGCCAGCAGTTTCGTGCCCAGCGATCCTAATAGCAATCAGCCCCAGCATTTT. Translating gives CASSFVPSDPNSNQPQHF.

The chain couples TRBV7-2 to TRBJ2-5; a weak D match, TRBD2 (6 bases). The CDR3 runs to 14 residues. V was clipped by 5 bases and J by 1 base, with 11 bases between them. From germline, CDR1 is SGHTA and CDR2 FQGNSA. The CDR3 spells CASSLRGTQETQYF. The CDR3 nucleotides read TGTGCCAGCAGCCTCCGGGGGACCCAAGAGACCCAGTACTTC. The complete variable domain, with remaining parts taken from reference TRBV7-2 and TRBJ2-5, reads GAGVSQSPSNKVTEKGKDVELRCDPISGHTALYWYRQSLGQGLEFLIYFQGNSAPDKSGLPSDRFSAERTGGSVSTLTIQRTQQEDSAVYLCASSLRGTQETQYFGPGTRLLVL.

V usage is TRBV6-4 and J usage is TRBJ1-2, with 7 bases identical to TRBD1. Per the germline V gene, CDR1 is MRHNA and CDR2 is SNTAGT. V was clipped by 5 bases and J by 0 bases; unmatched bases: 6. The CDR3 extends over 15 amino acids. The DNA for the CDR3 is TGTGCCAGCAGTACCCGGGACAGAGCTAACTATGGCTACACCTTC. It specifies CASSTRDRANYGYTF.

This sequence joins TRBV6-5 and TRBJ2-2; TRBD1 matches at 11 bases. The CDR3 covers 15 residues. Germline lookup yields CDR1 MNHEY and CDR2 SVGAGI. Unmatched junction bases numbered 0, after V lost 2 bases and J lost 4 bases. The CDR3 is CASSYGTGGTGELFF. CDR3 in DNA: TGTGCCAGCAGTTACGGGACAGGGGGCACCGGGGAGCTGTTTTTT.

This clone was counted a few times. The rearrangement links TRBV7-8 to TRBJ1-2; D not resolved. CDR1 and CDR2 (germline): SGHVS, FQNEAQ. The CDR3 is made up of 15 amino acids. V lost 5 bases, J lost 10 bases, and 23 bases lay in between. CDR3 coding DNA: TGTGCCAGCAGCAGTGAAGGGAGTCCAGGTAGAGACTACACCTTC. Translating it yields CASSSEGSPGRDYTF.

As regards this clone: Distinct nucleotide sequences in the sample also encode this CDR3. The chain couples TRBV27 to TRBJ1-2; 10 nucleotides align to TRBD1. In germline, CDR1 is MNHEY, CDR2 SMNVEV (reference sequence). After removal of 4 bases from V and 8 bases from J, the junction contained 7 bases not matched to a gene. The CDR3 loop spans 14 amino acids. The CDR3, as DNA: TGTGCCAGCAGTTCAGGACAGGGGGTCTTCGGCTACACCTTC. Amino acids: CASSSGQGVFGYTF.

This chain joins TRBV28 and TRBJ2-3; 10 positions match TRBD1. CDR1 is MDHEN, CDR2 SYDVKM, per germline. The CDR3 runs to 15 residues. V shed 3 bases and J 3 bases; nucleotides not matched to a gene: 3. CDR3: CASSFGTGATDTQYF. The CDR3, as DNA: TGTGCCAGCAGTTTTGGGACAGGGGCTACAGATACGCAGTATTTT.

This sequence joins TRBV7-2 and TRBJ2-7, with 9 bases matching TRBD1. Germline assignment: CDR1 SGHTA and CDR2 FQGNSA. J gave up 6 bases and V 4 bases, and 4 bases lay outside the gene matches. The CDR3 consists of 13 residues. The CDR3 is CASSWGQGGEQYF. DNA of the CDR3: TGTGCCAGCAGCTGGGGACAGGGAGGCGAGCAGTACTTC.

The rearrangement uses TRBV5-1 and TRBJ2-5; 7 bases fit TRBD2. This CDR3 contains 16 residues. CDR1 is SGHRS, CDR2 YFSETQ, per germline. J was trimmed by 5 bases and V by 6 bases; bases with no gene match: 16. This chain's CDR3 is CASKRRLGGSGETQYF. DNA for the CDR3: TGCGCCAGCAAACGGCGGTTAGGCGGGAGCGGGGAGACCCAGTACTTC.

The V gene is TRBV5-5, the J gene TRBJ2-7, with TRBD2 matching 10 bases. CDR3 length: 16 residues. Per the germline V gene, CDR1 is SGHKS and CDR2 is YYEKEE (reference sequence). V shed 5 bases, J shed 0 bases, and the junction held 8 bases outside the gene matches. In DNA form, the CDR3 reads TGTGCCAGCAGGGAGGCTAGCGGGAGCCTCTCCTACGAGCAGTACTTC. This translates into CASREASGSLSYEQYF.

This clone has more than one count but fewer than ten. The J gene is TRBJ1-2, the V gene TRBV19; 8 nucleotides agree with TRBD1. The CDR3 consists of 14 residues. Losses at the gene ends were 3 bases for V and 4 bases for J; bases not matched to a gene: 4. Germline V gives CDR1 LNHDA, CDR2 SQIVND (reference sequence). CDR3 nucleotide sequence: TGTGCCAGTAGTATCCTTCAGGGGGCCTATGGCTACACCTTC. It yields the protein CASSILQGAYGYTF.